A selection of T cell receptor beta chains follows, all from one sample in a study of cytomegalovirus exposure and HLA in healthy donors. Sequencing was performed with immunoSEQ multiplex PCR; in TCRdb, only in-frame clones are kept and a portion is missing. There are 200,000 to 250,000 clones in the sample, with more than 0.95% held by the top ten. Sequencing input: PBMCs. These receptors were obtained from a girl aged 2-10 years in good health and CMV-seropositive. CDR3s include the opening cysteine and the closing phenylalanine or tryptophan. A D gene is named only where the DNA matches it firmly.

D,V,J,CDR3,DNA
TRBD2,TRBV7-2,TRBJ2-7,CASSLREAPYEQYF,TGTGCCAGCAGCTTGCGGGAGGCCCCCTACGAGCAGTACTTC
TRBD1,TRBV30,TRBJ1-1,CAWSAVDRLNRKAFF,TGTGCCTGGAGTGCAGTGGACAGGCTGAACCGTAAAGCTTTCTTT
-,TRBV7-9,TRBJ1-1,CASSLQGFGTEAFF,TGTGCCAGCAGCTTACAGGGATTCGGCACTGAAGCTTTCTTT
-,TRBV5-1,TRBJ2-2,CASSLTTTTGELFF,TGCGCCAGCAGCTTGACTACCACCACCGGGGAGCTGTTTTTT
TRBD2,TRBV7-2,TRBJ2-7,CASSLVGWEGLGEEQYF,TGTGCCAGCAGCTTAGTCGGGTGGGAGGGCCTGGGCGAAGAGCAGTACTTC
-,TRBV5-6,TRBJ1-2,CASSLGRDYYGYTF,TGTGCCAGCAGCTTAGGTCGGGACTACTATGGCTACACCTTC
-,TRBV7-6,TRBJ2-6,CASGRLGANVLTF,TGTGCCAGCGGCAGACTTGGGGCCAACGTCCTGACTTTC
-,TRBV27,TRBJ2-2,CASSLGSFRATGELFF,TGTGCCAGCAGTCTCGGATCATTCAGGGCCACCGGGGAGCTGTTTTTT
TRBD1,TRBV19,TRBJ2-7,CASSIGQGKAYEQYF,TGTGCCAGTAGTATAGGACAGGGAAAGGCCTACGAGCAGTACTTC
-,TRBV28,TRBJ1-2,CASSLGHIYGYTF,TGTGCCAGCAGTTTAGGACACATTTATGGCTACACCTTC
TRBD2,TRBV5-6,TRBJ2-3,CASSPGGGVPSTDTQYF,TGTGCCAGCAGCCCTGGGGGGGGAGTCCCTAGCACAGATACGCAGTATTTT
TRBD2,TRBV5-1,TRBJ2-1,CASSLAGLALYNEQFF,TGCGCCAGCAGCTTGGCCGGACTAGCGCTTTACAATGAGCAGTTCTTC
-,TRBV19,TRBJ1-4,CASSQPGRSSEKLFF,TGTGCCAGTAGCCAACCTGGGAGGTCAAGTGAAAAACTGTTTTTT
TRBD1,TRBV2,TRBJ2-6,CASSERGTGYGANVLTF,TGTGCCAGCAGTGAAAGGGGGACAGGGTACGGGGCCAACGTCCTGACTTTC
TRBD1,TRBV6-4,TRBJ1-1,CASSTGTGKAFF,TGTGCCAGCAGCACCGGGACAGGAAAAGCTTTCTTT
-,TRBV5-4,TRBJ2-7,CASSSRGTGGEQYF,TGTGCCAGCAGCTCTAGGGGTACGGGTGGCGAGCAGTACTTC
TRBD1,TRBV28,TRBJ1-4,CASHQSQTGEVFF,TGTGCCAGCCATCAATCTCAAACAGGGGAAGTGTTTTTT